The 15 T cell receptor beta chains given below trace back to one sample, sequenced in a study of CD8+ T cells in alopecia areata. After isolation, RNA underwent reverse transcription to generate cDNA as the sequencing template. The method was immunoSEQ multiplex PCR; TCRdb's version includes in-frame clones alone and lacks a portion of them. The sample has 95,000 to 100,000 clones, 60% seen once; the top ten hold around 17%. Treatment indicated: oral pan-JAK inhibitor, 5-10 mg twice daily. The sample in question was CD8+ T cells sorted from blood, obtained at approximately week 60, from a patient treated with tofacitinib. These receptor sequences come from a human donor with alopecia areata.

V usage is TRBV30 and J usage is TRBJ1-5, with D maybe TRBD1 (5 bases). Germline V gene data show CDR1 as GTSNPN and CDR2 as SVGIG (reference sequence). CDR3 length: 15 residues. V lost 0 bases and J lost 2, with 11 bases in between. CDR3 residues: CAWSVALGGNQPQHF. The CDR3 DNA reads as TGTGCCTGGAGTGTTGCGTTGGGGGGCAATCAGCCCCAGCATTTT.

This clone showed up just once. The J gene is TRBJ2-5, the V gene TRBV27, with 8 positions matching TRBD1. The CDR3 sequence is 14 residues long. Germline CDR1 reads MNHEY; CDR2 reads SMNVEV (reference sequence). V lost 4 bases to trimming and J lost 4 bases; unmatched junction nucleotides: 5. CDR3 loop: CASSSRGRPETQYF. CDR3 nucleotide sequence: TGTGCCAGCAGTTCCAGGGGGCGCCCAGAGACCCAGTACTTC.

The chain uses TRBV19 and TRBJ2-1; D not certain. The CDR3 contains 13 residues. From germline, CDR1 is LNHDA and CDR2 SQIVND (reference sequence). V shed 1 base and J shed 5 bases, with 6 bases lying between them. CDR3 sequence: CASSIGGDNEQFF. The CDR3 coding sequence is TGTGCCAGTAGTATAGGTGGGGACAATGAGCAGTTCTTC.

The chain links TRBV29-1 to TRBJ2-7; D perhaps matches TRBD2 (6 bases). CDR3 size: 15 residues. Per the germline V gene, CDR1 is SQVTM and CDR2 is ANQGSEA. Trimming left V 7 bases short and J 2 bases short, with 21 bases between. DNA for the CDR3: TGCAGCGCTGTAGACACGGAGGGGATTACCTACGAGCAGTACTTC. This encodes CSAVDTEGITYEQYF.

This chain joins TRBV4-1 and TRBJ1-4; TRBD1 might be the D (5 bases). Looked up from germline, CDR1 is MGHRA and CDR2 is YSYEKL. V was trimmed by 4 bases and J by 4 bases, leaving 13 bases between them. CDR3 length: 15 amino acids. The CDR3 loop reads CASSPRGGLNEKLFF. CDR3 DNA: TGCGCCAGCAGCCCGAGGGGAGGCCTTAATGAAAAACTGTTTTTT.

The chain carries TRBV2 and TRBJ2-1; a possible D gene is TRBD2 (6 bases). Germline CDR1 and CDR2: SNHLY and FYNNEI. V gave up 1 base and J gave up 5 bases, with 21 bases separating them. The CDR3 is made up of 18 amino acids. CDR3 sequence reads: CASSEGYRRDARDNEQFF. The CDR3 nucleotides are TGTGCCAGCAGTGAAGGGTACAGGAGGGACGCCCGCGACAATGAGCAGTTCTTC.

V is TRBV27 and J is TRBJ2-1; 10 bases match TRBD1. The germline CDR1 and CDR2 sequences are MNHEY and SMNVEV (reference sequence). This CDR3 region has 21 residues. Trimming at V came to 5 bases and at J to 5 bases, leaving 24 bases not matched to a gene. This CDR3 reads CASSPLLPGSKDRGVHNEQFF. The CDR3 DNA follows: TGTGCCAGCAGTCCCCTTCTACCGGGGAGCAAGGACAGGGGGGTCCACAATGAGCAGTTCTTC.

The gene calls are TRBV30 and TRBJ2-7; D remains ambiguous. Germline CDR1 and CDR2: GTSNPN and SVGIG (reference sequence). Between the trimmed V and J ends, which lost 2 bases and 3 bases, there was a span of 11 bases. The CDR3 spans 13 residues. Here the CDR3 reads CAWSFGSYYEQYF. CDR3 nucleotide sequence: TGTGCCTGGAGTTTTGGCAGCTACTACGAGCAGTACTTC.

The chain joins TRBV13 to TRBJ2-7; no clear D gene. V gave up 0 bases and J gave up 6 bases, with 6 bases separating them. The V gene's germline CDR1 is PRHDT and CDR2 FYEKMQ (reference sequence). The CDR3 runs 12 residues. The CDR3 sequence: CASSLGQSEQYF. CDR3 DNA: TGTGCCAGCAGCTTAGGGCAGAGCGAGCAGTACTTC.

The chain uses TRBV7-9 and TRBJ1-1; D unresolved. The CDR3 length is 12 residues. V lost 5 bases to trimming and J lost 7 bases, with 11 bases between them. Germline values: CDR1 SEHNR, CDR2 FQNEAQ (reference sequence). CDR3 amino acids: CASSGRALEAFF. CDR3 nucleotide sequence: TGTGCCAGCAGCGGGAGAGCCCTTGAAGCTTTCTTT.

The CDR3 sequence: CASSQDQDSLYGYTF. In DNA, the CDR3 is TGTGCCAGCAGCCAAGACCAGGACAGCCTCTATGGCTACACCTTC. The chain joins TRBV14 to TRBJ1-2, with D possibly TRBD1 on 6 matching bases. This CDR3 contains 15 residues. V was pared by 0 bases and J by 4 bases, with 12 bases between. CDR1 is SGHDN and CDR2 is FVKESK in the germline V gene.

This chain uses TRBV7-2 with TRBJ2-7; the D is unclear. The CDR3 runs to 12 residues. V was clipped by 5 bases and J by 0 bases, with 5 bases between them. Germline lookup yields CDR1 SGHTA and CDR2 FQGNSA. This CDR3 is CASSENSYEQYF. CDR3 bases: TGTGCCAGCAGCGAGAACTCCTACGAGCAGTACTTC. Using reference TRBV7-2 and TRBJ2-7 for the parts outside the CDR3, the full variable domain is GAGVSQSPSNKVTEKGKDVELRCDPISGHTALYWYRQSLGQGLEFLIYFQGNSAPDKSGLPSDRFSAERTGGSVSTLTIQRTQQEDSAVYLCASSENSYEQYFGPGTRLTVT.

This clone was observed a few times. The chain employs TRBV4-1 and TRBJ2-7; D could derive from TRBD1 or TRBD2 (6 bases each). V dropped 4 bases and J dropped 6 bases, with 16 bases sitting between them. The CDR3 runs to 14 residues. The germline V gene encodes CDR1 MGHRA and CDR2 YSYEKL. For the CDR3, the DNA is TGCGCCAGCAGCCCCGGAGCGGAGGGGGTCGAGCAGTACTTC. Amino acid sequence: CASSPGAEGVEQYF.

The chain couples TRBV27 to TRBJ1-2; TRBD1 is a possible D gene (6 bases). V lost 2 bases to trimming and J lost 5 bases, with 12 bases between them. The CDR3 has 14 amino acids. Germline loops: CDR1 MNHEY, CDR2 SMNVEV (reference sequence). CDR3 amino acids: CASSLGGQLYGYTF. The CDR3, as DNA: TGTGCCAGCAGTTTAGGTGGACAGTTATATGGCTACACCTTC.

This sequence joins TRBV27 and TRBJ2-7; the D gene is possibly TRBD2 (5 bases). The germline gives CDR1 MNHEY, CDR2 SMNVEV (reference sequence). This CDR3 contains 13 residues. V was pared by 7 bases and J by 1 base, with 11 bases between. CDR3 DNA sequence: TGTGCCAGCAAACGGGGTTTTTCCTACGAGCAGTACTTC. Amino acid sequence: CASKRGFSYEQYF.